This T cell receptor beta chain is from a study of vaccination and CD4 T cells after COVID-19. About the research overall: From HCoV-229E, HCoV-OC43, HCoV-NL63 and SARS-CoV-2, overlapping spike peptides were used to stimulate the cells.

Germline assignment: CDR1 SGHRS and CDR2 YFSETQ. V lost 4 bases and J lost 3; bases outside the gene matches: 4. The length of the CDR3 is 14 residues. The treatment was: roughly ten-day PBMC culture with coronavirus spike peptide pools or control peptides (ViraFEST assay). ViraFEST enlarged antigen-specific T cell populations with peptide pools and afterwards sequenced TCRs. Cultured CD4+ T cell DNA was sequenced using the Oncomine TCR Beta short-read assay. Genomic DNA was taken out of cultured CD4+ T cells by extraction. TCRdb analysed the PCR reads with MiXCR anew, one entry per CDR3 protein. The data contain 10,000 to 15,000 distinct CDR3 sequences, 70% to 80% of them seen just once; the ten biggest clones take up about a quarter. Regarding this clonotype: Its target is not known.

The material sequenced was CD4+ T cells from blood, cultured in vitro. This clonotype was obtained from a human donor who had recovered from COVID-19. The V call is TRBV5-1, the J call TRBJ1-2; 9 bases line up with TRBD1. The CDR3 DNA reads as TGCGCCAGCAGCAAGGGACAGGGCGACTATGGCTACACCTTC. Translating it yields CASSKGQGDYGYTF. Filled out from reference TRBV5-1 and TRBJ1-2, the complete variable domain reads KAGVTQTPRYLIKTRGQQVTLSCSPISGHRSVSWYQQTPGQGLQFLFEYFSETQRNKGNFPGRFSGRQFSNSRSEMNVSTLELGDSALYLCASSKGQGDYGYTFGSGTRLTVV.